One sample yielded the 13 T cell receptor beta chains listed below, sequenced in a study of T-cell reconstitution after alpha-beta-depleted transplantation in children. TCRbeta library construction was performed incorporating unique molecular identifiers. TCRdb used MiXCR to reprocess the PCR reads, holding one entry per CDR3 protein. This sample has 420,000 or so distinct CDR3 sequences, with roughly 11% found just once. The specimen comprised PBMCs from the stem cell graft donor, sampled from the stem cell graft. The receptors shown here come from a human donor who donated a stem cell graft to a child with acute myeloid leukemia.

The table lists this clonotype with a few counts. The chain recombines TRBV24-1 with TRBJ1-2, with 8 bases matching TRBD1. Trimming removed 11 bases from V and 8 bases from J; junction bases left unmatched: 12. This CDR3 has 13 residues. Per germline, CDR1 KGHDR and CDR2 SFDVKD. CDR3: CANRSRDRGGYTF. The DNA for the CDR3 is TGTGCCAACAGATCACGCGACAGGGGCGGCTACACCTTC.

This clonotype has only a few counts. CDR3 loop: CASSNRTSGGTDTQYF. The CDR3, as DNA: TGCGCCAGCAGCAATCGAACTAGCGGAGGTACAGATACGCAGTATTTT. The genes are TRBV4-1 and TRBJ2-3; 8 nucleotides match TRBD2. CDR1 MGHRA and CDR2 YSYEKL come from the germline V gene. The CDR3 consists of 16 residues. Trimming cost V 5 bases and J 3 bases; bases outside gene matches: 10.

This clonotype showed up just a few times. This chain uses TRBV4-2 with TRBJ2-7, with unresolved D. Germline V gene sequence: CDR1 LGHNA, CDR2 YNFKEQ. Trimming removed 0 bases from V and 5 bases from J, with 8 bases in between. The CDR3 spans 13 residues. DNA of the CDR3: TGTGCCAGCAGCCAAGAGGTTAGCCACGAGCAGTACTTC. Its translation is CASSQEVSHEQYF.

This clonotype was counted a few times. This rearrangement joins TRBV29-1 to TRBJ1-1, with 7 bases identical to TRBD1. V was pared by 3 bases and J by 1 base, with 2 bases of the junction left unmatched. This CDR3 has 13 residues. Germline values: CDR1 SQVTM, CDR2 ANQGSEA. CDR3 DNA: TGCAGCGTTGACAGGGGGTCGAACACTGAAGCTTTCTTT. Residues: CSVDRGSNTEAFF. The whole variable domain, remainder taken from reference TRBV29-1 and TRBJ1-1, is SAVISQKPSRDICQRGTSLTIQCQVDSQVTMMFWYRQQPGQSLTLIATANQGSEATYESGFVIDKFPISRPNLTFSTLTVSNMSPEDSSIYLCSVDRGSNTEAFFGQGTRLTVV.

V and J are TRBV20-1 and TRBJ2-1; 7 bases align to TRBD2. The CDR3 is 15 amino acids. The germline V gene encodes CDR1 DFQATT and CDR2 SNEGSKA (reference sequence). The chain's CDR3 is CIADLAGRVRNEQFF. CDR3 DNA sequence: TGCATCGCCGACCTGGCAGGGAGGGTTCGCAATGAGCAGTTCTTC.

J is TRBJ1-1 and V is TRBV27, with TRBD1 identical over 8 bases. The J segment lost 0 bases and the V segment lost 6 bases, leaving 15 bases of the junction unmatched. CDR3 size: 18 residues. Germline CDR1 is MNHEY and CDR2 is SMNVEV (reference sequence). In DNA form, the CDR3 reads TGTGCCAGCAGCGCTTGGGCACAGGGGGGCATCATGAACACTGAAGCTTTCTTT. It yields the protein CASSAWAQGGIMNTEAFF.

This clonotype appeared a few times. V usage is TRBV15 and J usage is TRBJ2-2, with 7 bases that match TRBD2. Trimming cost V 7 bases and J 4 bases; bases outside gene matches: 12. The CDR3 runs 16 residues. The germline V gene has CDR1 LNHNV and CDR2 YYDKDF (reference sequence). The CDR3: CATTLARGGGTGELFF. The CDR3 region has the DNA TGTGCCACCACCCTAGCCCGCGGGGGTGGCACCGGGGAGCTGTTTTTT.

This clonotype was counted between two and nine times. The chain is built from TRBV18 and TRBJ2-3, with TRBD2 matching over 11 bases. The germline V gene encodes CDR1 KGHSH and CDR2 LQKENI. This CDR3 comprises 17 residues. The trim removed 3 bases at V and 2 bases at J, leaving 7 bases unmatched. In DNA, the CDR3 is TGTGCCAGCTCACCGCCTAGCGGGGGGCCCCCCACAGATACGCAGTATTTT. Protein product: CASSPPSGGPPTDTQYF.

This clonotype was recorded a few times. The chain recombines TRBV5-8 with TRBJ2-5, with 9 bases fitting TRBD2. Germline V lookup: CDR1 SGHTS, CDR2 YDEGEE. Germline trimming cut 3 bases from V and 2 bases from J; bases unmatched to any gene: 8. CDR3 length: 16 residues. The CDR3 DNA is TGTGCCAGCAGCTCGGTGGTTGCGGGGGGGCAAGAGACCCAGTACTTC. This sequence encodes CASSSVVAGGQETQYF.

CDR3 DNA sequence: TGCAGTGCCCGGACTAGCGGGATAGGTTACGAGCAGTACTTC. Its protein is CSARTSGIGYEQYF. This sequence joins TRBV20-1 and TRBJ2-7, with 12 bases identical to TRBD2. The germline V gene has CDR1 DFQATT and CDR2 SNEGSKA (reference sequence). This CDR3 region has 14 residues. The ends lost 6 bases at V and 4 bases at J; junction bases unmatched: 7.

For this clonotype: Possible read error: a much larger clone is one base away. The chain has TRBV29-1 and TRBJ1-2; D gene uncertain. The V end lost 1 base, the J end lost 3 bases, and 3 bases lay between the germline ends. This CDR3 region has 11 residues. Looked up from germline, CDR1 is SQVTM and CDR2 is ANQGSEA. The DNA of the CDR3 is TGCAGCGTTGAAGGGCACTATGGCTACACCTTC. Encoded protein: CSVEGHYGYTF. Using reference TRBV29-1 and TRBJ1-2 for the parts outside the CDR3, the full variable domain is SAVISQKPSRDICQRGTSLTIQCQVDSQVTMMFWYRQQPGQSLTLIATANQGSEATYESGFVIDKFPISRPNLTFSTLTVSNMSPEDSSIYLCSVEGHYGYTFGSGTRLTVV.

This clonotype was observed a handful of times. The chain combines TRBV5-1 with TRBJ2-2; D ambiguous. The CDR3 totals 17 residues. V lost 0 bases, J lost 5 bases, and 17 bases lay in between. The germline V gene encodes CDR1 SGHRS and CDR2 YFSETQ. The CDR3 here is CASSLDPAPLRTGELFF. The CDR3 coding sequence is TGCGCCAGCAGCTTGGACCCGGCCCCTTTGAGGACCGGGGAGCTGTTTTTT.

The CDR3 loop is CASSLFPLLYF. The CDR3 bases are TGTGCCAGCAGCTTATTCCCCTTACTGTACTTC. The chain uses TRBV7-2 and TRBJ2-5; no reliable D call. Germline CDR1 SGHTA, CDR2 FQGNSA. The CDR3 consists of 11 residues. V gave up 2 bases and J gave up 13 bases, with 11 bases separating them. The full variable domain, in which reference TRBV7-2 and TRBJ2-5 provide the parts outside the CDR3, is GAGVSQSPSNKVTEKGKDVELRCDPISGHTALYWYRQSLGQGLEFLIYFQGNSAPDKSGLPSDRFSAERTGGSVSTLTIQRTQQEDSAVYLCASSLFPLLYFGPGTRLLVL.